These 18 T cell receptor beta chains were all obtained from the same sample, sequenced in a study of blood T cell repertoires in COVID-19. The data were produced by immunoSEQ multiplex PCR, yet TCRdb's version contains in-frame clones alone and is incomplete. The sample consists of around 120,000 clones, about nine tenths of them appearing once. Sample: peripheral blood. These receptor sequences come from a human donor with active COVID-19. The donor label of this sample is uncertain.

This clone has a handful of counts. V usage is TRBV2 and J usage is TRBJ1-4; a possible D gene is TRBD1 (6 bases). V gave up 4 bases and J gave up 8 bases, with 14 bases separating them. Per germline, CDR1 SNHLY and CDR2 FYNNEI. The CDR3 is 14 amino acids. DNA of the CDR3: TGTGCCAGCAGTGCAGGGGCCTCCTGGGAAAAACTGTTTTTT. Protein: CASSAGASWEKLFF.

This clone was picked up a small number of times. V gene TRBV7-2 combines with J gene TRBJ2-5; TRBD2 matches 7 bases. This CDR3 is 18 amino acids long. Losses at the gene ends were 5 bases for V and 4 bases for J; bases not matched to a gene: 19. From germline, CDR1 is SGHTA and CDR2 FQGNSA. CDR3 nucleotides: TGTGCCAGCAGCCTAGGACTATGGGGGGGGGTTGATCGAGAGACCCAGTACTTC. Translated, it gives CASSLGLWGGVDRETQYF.

The chain has TRBV19 and TRBJ2-7, with D possibly being TRBD1 (6 bases). This CDR3 is 14 amino acids long. Trimming cost V 6 bases and J 6 bases, with 18 bases left between them. Germline CDR1 is LNHDA and CDR2 is SQIVND (reference sequence). Here the CDR3 DNA reads TGTGCCAGTAGCACACGAGGACAGATCAGCGAGCAGTACTTC. Protein: CASSTRGQISEQYF.

The V and J genes are TRBV29-1 and TRBJ1-4; D not resolved. This CDR3 has 13 residues. Trimming stripped 3 bases from V and 11 bases from J, with 16 bases between. The germline V gene has CDR1 SQVTM and CDR2 ANQGSEA. In DNA, the CDR3 is TGCAGCGTTGAGCCTTTCATTTCGGGGAAACTGTTTTTT. This translates into CSVEPFISGKLFF.

The chain carries TRBV9 and TRBJ2-1; D is unresolved. In germline, CDR1 is SGDLS, CDR2 YYNGEE. Trimming took off 3 bases at V and 9 bases at J, with 13 bases between the two ends. This CDR3 comprises 13 residues. This CDR3 is CASSAGSLGEQFF. CDR3 bases: TGTGCCAGCAGCGCCGGGTCCTTGGGTGAGCAGTTCTTC.

This clone was found once. This chain uses TRBV19 with TRBJ1-4; D ambiguous. This CDR3 is 18 amino acids long. V lost 5 bases and J lost 0, with 19 bases in between. Germline lookup yields CDR1 LNHDA and CDR2 SQIVND (reference sequence). The CDR3 protein is CASSYLLAQAATNEKLFF. The CDR3 DNA follows: TGTGCCAGTAGTTACTTGCTAGCGCAGGCTGCAACTAATGAAAAACTGTTTTTT.

This chain uses TRBV24-1 with TRBJ2-5, with 11 positions matching TRBD2. With V trimmed by 4 bases and J by 5 bases, 5 bases remained unmatched. The CDR3 has 15 residues. Looked up from germline, CDR1 is KGHDR and CDR2 is SFDVKD. As DNA, the CDR3 is TGTGCCACCAGTGAGGCTAGCGGGGGGAGCGAGACCCAGTACTTC. It is translated as CATSEASGGSETQYF.

The chain is built from TRBV5-1 and TRBJ2-3; 9 bases map to TRBD1. The junction had 5 bases not matched to a gene; V was cut back by 6 bases and J by 3 bases. The CDR3 runs 14 residues. CDR1 SGHRS and CDR2 YFSETQ come from the germline V gene. CDR3 DNA sequence: TGCGCCAGCAAGGCACAGGGGGCGACAGATACGCAGTATTTT. It yields the protein CASKAQGATDTQYF.

The genes are TRBV27 and TRBJ2-3, with 9 positions matching TRBD1. This CDR3 spans 14 amino acids. Trimming took 10 bases from V and 3 from J; bases not matched to a gene: 8. Germline values: CDR1 MNHEY, CDR2 SMNVEV (reference sequence). For the CDR3, the DNA is TGTGCCACGGCCCGGGACAGGGCTACAGATACGCAGTATTTT. This codes for CATARDRATDTQYF.

CDR3 nucleotides: TGTGCCAGCAGGGTAGGGGATGCCGGGGAGCTGTTTTTT. Residues: CASRVGDAGELFF. The genes are TRBV6-5 and TRBJ2-2, with D maybe TRBD1 (5 bases). Deletions cut 6 bases from V and 6 bases from J, with 11 bases between. Germline-derived CDR1 and CDR2 are MNHEY and SVGAGI. There are 13 residues in the CDR3.

The chain couples TRBV19 to TRBJ1-2; possibly TRBD1 for D (5 bases). V was shortened by 3 bases and J by 3 bases, with 14 bases between the two germline ends. The CDR3 extends over 15 amino acids. CDR1 is LNHDA, CDR2 SQIVND, per germline (reference sequence). The CDR3 DNA reads as TGTGCCAGTAGTATTTGGGGACTACTGGACTATGGCTACACCTTC. This codes for CASSIWGLLDYGYTF.

The genes are TRBV11-2 and TRBJ1-2; 8 positions agree with TRBD1. Germline CDR1 is SGHAT and CDR2 is FQNNGV. J lost 3 bases, V lost 6 bases, and 15 bases had no gene match. This CDR3 is built from 17 residues. In DNA, the CDR3 is TGTGCCAGCAGTAAGAGGCCCCGGACAGGGAGCCACTATGGCTACACCTTC. Its protein is CASSKRPRTGSHYGYTF.

The chain uses TRBV30 and TRBJ1-1; the D gene is possibly TRBD1 (5 bases). Germline V CDR1 and CDR2: GTSNPN, SVGIG (reference sequence). The CDR3 extends over 17 amino acids. V was pared by 1 base and J by 2 bases, with 20 bases between. As DNA, the CDR3 is TGTGCCTGGAGTGACGGGGGTCCTGAGGTATACAACACTGAAGCTTTCTTT. Residues: CAWSDGGPEVYNTEAFF.

The chain joins TRBV6-2 or TRBV6-3 to TRBJ1-3; D remains ambiguous. V lost 4 bases to trimming and J lost 0 bases, with 13 bases between them. The germline V gene encodes CDR1 MNHEY and CDR2 SVGEGT. This CDR3 is 16 amino acids long. CDR3 DNA: TGTGCCAGCAGTTCCGCGGGGAGGTACTCTGGAAACACCATATATTTT. This sequence encodes CASSSAGRYSGNTIYF.

This clone was counted between two and nine times. This sequence joins TRBV19 and TRBJ2-7; 7 bases map to TRBD1. The CDR3 loop spans 15 amino acids. The trim removed 5 bases at V and 0 bases at J, leaving 7 bases unmatched. Germline loops: CDR1 LNHDA, CDR2 SQIVND (reference sequence). The CDR3 DNA reads as TGTGCCAGTAGTCACTGGGACAGCAACTCCTACGAGCAGTACTTC. Amino acids: CASSHWDSNSYEQYF.

V usage is TRBV4-1 and J usage is TRBJ2-2, with a tentative D call TRBD1 (6 bases). The CDR3 has 17 amino acids. Germline V gene lookup returns CDR1 MGHRA and CDR2 YSYEKL. The germline V and J ends were trimmed by 0 bases and 0 bases, with 11 bases remaining between them. The CDR3 loop is CASSQDLDSANTGELFF. The CDR3 coding sequence is TGCGCCAGCAGCCAAGATTTGGACAGTGCGAACACCGGGGAGCTGTTTTTT.

In this sample, this clone turned up a few times. CDR3 protein: CASSVADFYEQYF. CDR3 bases: TGTGCCAGCAGCGTAGCGGACTTCTACGAGCAGTACTTC. This chain links TRBV9 with TRBJ2-7; D is perhaps TRBD2 (5 bases). The germline V gene encodes CDR1 SGDLS and CDR2 YYNGEE. The CDR3 sequence is 13 residues long. The V end lost 0 bases, the J end lost 3 bases, and 7 bases lay between the germline ends.

Comment on this clone: Additional DNA sequences in this sample encode the identical CDR3. The chain combines TRBV9 with TRBJ2-1, with 10 bases that match TRBD2. CDR1 SGDLS and CDR2 YYNGEE come from the germline V gene. V trimming: 5 bases; J trimming: 2 bases; junction bases outside the gene matches: 4. CDR3 length: 15 amino acids. In nucleotides, the CDR3 is TGTGCCAGCAGTGGTAGCGGGGGGACCTACAATGAGCAGTTCTTC. This codes for CASSGSGGTYNEQFF.